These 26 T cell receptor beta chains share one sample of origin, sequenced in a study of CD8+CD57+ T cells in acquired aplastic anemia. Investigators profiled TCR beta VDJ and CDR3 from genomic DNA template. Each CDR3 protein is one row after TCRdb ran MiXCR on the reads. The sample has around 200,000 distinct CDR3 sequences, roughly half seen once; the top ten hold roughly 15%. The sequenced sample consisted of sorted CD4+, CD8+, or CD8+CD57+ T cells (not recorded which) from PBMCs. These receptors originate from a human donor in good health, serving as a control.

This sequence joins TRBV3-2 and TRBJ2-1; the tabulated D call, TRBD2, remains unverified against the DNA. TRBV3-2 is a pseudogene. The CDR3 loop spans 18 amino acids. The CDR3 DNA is TGTGCCAGCAGCCAAGAGACTAGCGGGGGGGCCCACTACAATGAGCAGTTCTTC. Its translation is CASSQETSGGAHYNEQFF.

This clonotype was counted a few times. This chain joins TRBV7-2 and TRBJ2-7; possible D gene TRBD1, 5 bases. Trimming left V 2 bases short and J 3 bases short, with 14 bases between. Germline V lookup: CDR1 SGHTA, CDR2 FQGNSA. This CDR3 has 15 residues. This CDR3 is CASSLQGISGYEQYF. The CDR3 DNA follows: TGTGCCAGCAGCTTACAGGGAATAAGTGGCTACGAGCAGTACTTC.

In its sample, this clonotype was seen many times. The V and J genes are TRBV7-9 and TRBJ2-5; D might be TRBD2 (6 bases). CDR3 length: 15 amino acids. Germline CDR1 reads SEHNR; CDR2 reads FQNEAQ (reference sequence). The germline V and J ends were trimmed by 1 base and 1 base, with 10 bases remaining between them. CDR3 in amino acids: CASSLVGGPQETQYF. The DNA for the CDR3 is TGTGCCAGCAGCTTAGTGGGGGGACCCCAAGAGACCCAGTACTTC. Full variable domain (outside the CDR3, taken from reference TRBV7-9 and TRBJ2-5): DTGVSQNPRHKITKRGQNVTFRCDPISEHNRLYWYRQTLGQGPEFLTYFQNEAQLEKSRLLSDRFSAERPKGSFSTLEIQRTEQGDSAMYLCASSLVGGPQETQYFGPGTRLLVL.

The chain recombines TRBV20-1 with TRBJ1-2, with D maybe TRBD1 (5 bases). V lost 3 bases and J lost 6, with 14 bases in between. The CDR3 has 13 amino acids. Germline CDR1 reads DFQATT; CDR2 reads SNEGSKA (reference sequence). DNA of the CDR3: TGCAGTGCTAGGGCGGGGCCCCCCCATGGCTACACCTTC. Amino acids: CSARAGPPHGYTF.

CDR3 DNA: TGCGCCAGCAGTGGGTTGGTAAGCGGGAATACAGATACGCAGTATTTT. It is translated as CASSGLVSGNTDTQYF. This rearrangement joins TRBV10-2 to TRBJ2-3; 7 bases are a match to TRBD2. The trim removed 4 bases at V and 3 bases at J, leaving 10 bases unmatched. Germline V gives CDR1 WSHSY, CDR2 SAAADI. The length of the CDR3 is 16 residues.

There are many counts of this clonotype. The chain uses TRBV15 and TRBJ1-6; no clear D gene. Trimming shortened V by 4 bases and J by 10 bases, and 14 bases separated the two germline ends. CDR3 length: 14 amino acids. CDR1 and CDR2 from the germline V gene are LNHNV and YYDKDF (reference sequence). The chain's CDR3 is CATSNPGRFSPLHF. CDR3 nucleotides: TGTGCCACCAGCAATCCCGGGAGATTCTCACCCCTCCACTTT.

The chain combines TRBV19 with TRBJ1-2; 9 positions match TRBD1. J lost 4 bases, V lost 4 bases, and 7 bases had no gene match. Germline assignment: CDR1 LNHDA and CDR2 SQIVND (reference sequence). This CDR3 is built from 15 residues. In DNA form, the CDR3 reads TGTGCCAGTAGTAAGGGACAGGGAAGGAGCTATGGCTACACCTTC. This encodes CASSKGQGRSYGYTF.

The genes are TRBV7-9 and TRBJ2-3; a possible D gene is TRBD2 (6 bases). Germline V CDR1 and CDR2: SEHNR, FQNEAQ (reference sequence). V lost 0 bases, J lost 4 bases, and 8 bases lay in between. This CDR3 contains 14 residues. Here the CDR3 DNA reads TGTGCCAGCAGCTTAGCGCGGGGCGCAGATACGCAGTATTTT. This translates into CASSLARGADTQYF.

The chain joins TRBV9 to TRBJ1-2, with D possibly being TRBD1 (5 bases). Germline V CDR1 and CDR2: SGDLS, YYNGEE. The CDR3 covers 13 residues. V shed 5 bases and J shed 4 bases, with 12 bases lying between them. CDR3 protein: CASSAGAIYGYTF. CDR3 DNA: TGTGCCAGCAGTGCTGGGGCCATCTATGGCTACACCTTC.

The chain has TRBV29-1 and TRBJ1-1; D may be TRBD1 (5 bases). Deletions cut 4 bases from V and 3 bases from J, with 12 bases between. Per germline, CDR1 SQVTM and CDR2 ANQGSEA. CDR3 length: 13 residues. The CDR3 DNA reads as TGCAGCGTTGGTCGGGGGGGGGACACTGAAGCTTTCTTT. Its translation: CSVGRGGDTEAFF.

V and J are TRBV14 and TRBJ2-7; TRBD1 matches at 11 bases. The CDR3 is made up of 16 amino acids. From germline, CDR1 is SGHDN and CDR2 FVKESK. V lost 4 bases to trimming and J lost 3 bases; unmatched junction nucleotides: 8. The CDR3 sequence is CASSLRPGTGGYEQYF. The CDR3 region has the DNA TGTGCCAGCAGCCTCAGGCCGGGGACAGGGGGCTACGAGCAGTACTTC.

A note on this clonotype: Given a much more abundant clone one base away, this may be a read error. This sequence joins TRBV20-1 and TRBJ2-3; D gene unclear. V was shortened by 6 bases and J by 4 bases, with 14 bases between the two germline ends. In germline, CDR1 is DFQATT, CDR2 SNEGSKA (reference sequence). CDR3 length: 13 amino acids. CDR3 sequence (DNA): TGCAGTGCCCCGGACCTACTCTCAGATACGCAGTATTTT. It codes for CSAPDLLSDTQYF.

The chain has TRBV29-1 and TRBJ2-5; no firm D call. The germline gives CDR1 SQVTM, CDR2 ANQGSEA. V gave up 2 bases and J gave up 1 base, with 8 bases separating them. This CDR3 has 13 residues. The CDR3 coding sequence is TGCAGCGTTGAATTACTCATCCAAGAGACCCAGTACTTC. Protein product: CSVELLIQETQYF.

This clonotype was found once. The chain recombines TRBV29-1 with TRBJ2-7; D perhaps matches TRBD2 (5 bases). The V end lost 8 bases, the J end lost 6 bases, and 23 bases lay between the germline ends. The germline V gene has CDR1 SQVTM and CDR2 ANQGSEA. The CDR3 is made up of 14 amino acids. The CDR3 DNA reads TGCAGCTCACCCCCGGACTCCATTCTGAGCGAGCAGTACTTC. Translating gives CSSPPDSILSEQYF.

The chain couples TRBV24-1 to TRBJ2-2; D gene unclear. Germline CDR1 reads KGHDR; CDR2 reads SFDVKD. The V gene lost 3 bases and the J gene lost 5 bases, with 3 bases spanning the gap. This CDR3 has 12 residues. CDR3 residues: CATSDRTGELFF. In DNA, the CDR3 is TGTGCCACCAGTGATCGGACCGGGGAGCTGTTTTTT.

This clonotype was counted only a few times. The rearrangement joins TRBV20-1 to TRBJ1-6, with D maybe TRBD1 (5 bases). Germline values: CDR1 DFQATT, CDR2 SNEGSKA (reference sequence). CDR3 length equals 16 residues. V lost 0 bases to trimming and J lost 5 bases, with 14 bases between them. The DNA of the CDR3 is TGCAGTGCTAGAGATGATAGGGGTTACGATAATTCACCCCTCCACTTT. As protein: CSARDDRGYDNSPLHF.

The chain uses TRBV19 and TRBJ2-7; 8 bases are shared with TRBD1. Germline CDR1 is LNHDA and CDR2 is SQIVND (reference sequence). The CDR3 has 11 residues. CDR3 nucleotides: TGTGCTAGCGACAGGGGTGACGAGCAGTACTTC. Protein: CASDRGDEQYF.

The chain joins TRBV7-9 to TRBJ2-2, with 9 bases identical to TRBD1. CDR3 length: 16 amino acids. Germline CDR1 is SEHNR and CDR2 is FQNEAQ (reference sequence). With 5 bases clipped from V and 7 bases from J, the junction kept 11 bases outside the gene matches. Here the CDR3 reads CASSEGQGKMIGELFF. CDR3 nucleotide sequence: TGTGCCAGCAGCGAAGGACAGGGGAAGATGATCGGGGAGCTGTTTTTT.

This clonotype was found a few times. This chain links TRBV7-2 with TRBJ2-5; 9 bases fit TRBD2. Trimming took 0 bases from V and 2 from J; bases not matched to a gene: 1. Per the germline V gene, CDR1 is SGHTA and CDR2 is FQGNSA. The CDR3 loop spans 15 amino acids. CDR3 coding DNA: TGTGCCAGCAGCTTAGCGGCGGGGGGGCAAGAGACCCAGTACTTC. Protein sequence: CASSLAAGGQETQYF.

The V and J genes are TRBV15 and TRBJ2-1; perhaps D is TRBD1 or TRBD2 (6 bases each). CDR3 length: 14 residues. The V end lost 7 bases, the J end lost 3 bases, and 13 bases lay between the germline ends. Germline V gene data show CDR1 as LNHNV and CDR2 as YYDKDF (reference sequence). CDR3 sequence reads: CATTRGRDYNEQFF. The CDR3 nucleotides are TGTGCCACCACCCGGGGGCGCGACTACAATGAGCAGTTCTTC.

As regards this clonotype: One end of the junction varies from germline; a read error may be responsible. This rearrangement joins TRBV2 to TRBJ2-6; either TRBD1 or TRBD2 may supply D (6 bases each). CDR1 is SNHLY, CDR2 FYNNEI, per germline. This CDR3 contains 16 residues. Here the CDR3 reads CATTRFRGPGADVLTF. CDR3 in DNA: TGTGCCACCACGCGCTTTCGGGGGCCCGGGGCCGACGTCCTGACTTTC. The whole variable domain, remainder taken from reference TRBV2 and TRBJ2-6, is EPEVTQTPSHQVTQMGQEVILRCVPISNHLYFYWYRQILGQKVEFLVSFYNNEISEKSEIFDDQFSVERPDGSNFTLKIRSTKLEDSAMYFCATTRFRGPGADVLTFGAGSRLTVL.

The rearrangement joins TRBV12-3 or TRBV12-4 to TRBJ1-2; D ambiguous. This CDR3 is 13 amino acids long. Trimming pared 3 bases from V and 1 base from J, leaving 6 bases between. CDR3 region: CASSLGINYGYTF. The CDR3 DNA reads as TGTGCCAGCAGTTTGGGGATTAACTATGGCTACACCTTC.

The CDR3 sequence: CAISRQGEGSGEAFF. CDR3 sequence (DNA): TGTGCCATCAGCCGACAGGGGGAAGGTTCCGGTGAAGCTTTCTTT. The chain combines TRBV10-3 with TRBJ1-1; 9 bases align to TRBD1. The germline V gene has CDR1 ENHRY and CDR2 SYGVKD. This CDR3 has 15 residues. V lost 6 bases to trimming and J lost 7 bases; unmatched junction nucleotides: 12.

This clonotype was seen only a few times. CDR3 DNA: TGTGCCAGCTCACCACTCGGAGGGAGACAGCCCCAGCATTTT. It translates to CASSPLGGRQPQHF. J is TRBJ1-5 and V is TRBV18; no clear D gene. Germline V gene data show CDR1 as KGHSH and CDR2 as LQKENI. The CDR3 is made up of 14 amino acids. The germline V and J ends were trimmed by 1 base and 7 bases, with 11 bases remaining between them.

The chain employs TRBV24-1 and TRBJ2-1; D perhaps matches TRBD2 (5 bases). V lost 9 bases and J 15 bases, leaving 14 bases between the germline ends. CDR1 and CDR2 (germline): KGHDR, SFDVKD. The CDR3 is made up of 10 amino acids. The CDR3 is CATCGPKGFF. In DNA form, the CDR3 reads TGTGCCACCTGCGGGCCAAAAGGGTTCTTC.

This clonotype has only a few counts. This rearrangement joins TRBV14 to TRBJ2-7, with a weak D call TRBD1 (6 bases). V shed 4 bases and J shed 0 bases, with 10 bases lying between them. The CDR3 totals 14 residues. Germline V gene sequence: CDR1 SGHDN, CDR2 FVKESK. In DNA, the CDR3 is TGTGCCAGCAGCCGACGGGACAACTCCTACGAGCAGTACTTC. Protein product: CASSRRDNSYEQYF.